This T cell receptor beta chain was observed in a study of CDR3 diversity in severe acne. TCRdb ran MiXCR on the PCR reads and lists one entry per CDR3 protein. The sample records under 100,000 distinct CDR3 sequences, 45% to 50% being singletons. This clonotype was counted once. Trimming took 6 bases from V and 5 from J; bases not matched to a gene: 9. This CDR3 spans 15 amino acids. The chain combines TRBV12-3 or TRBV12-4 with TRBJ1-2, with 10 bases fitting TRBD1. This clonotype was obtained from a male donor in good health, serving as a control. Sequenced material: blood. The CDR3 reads CASSPNEGQGYGYTF. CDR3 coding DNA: TGTGCCAGCAGCCCTAATGAGGGACAGGGGTATGGCTACACCTTC.